Each of the 20 T cell receptor beta chains below was sequenced from the same sample in a study of T cell changes during pregnancy in multiple sclerosis. This table comes from immunoSEQ multiplex PCR, and its TCRdb copy is limited to in-frame clones, with some not included. This table has 42,000 or so clones, around 93% appearing once. The input for sequencing was CD4+ T cells from peripheral blood mononuclear cells, taken after pregnancy. Source of these receptors: a female donor with multiple sclerosis, enrolled in a pregnancy study.

The chain is built from TRBV18 and TRBJ2-2; 8 nucleotides align to TRBD2. From germline, CDR1 is KGHSH and CDR2 LQKENI. The CDR3 loop spans 16 amino acids. V shed 3 bases, J shed 3 bases, and the junction held 6 bases outside the gene matches. CDR3 in amino acids: CASSPSLAGHTGELFF. The CDR3 nucleotides read TGTGCCAGCTCACCGTCGCTAGCGGGCCACACCGGGGAGCTGTTTTTT.

This clone has just one count. V usage is TRBV11-2 and J usage is TRBJ1-2; TRBD1 is a possible D gene (5 bases). Trimming stripped 2 bases from V and 6 bases from J, with 10 bases between. Germline CDR1 SGHAT, CDR2 FQNNGV. This CDR3 has 13 residues. CDR3 sequence: CASSLLQGDGYTF. The CDR3 DNA is TGTGCCAGCAGCTTACTTCAGGGTGATGGCTACACCTTC.

V usage is TRBV9 and J usage is TRBJ2-7; TRBD2 matches at 13 bases. The germline gives CDR1 SGDLS, CDR2 YYNGEE. V lost 4 bases and J lost 3; bases outside the gene matches: 7. This CDR3 comprises 16 residues. CDR3 protein: CASSPMGTSGVYEQYF. Written as DNA, the CDR3 is TGTGCCAGCAGCCCCATGGGGACTAGCGGGGTCTACGAGCAGTACTTC.

The chain combines TRBV7-8 with TRBJ1-5; 8 positions match TRBD1. The CDR3 loop spans 14 amino acids. The germline V gene encodes CDR1 SGHVS and CDR2 FQNEAQ. Trimming took 1 base from V and 6 from J; bases not matched to a gene: 2. CDR3 in DNA: TGTGCCAGCAGCTTAGACAGGGGGTTTCAGCCCCAGCATTTT. It is translated as CASSLDRGFQPQHF.

The chain joins TRBV19 to TRBJ1-5; 8 bases map to TRBD1. Germline V gene lookup returns CDR1 LNHDA and CDR2 SQIVND (reference sequence). Unmatched junction bases numbered 6, after V lost 1 base and J lost 1 base. The CDR3 is made up of 17 amino acids. The CDR3 nucleotides are TGTGCCAGTAGTATAGTTGGGACAGGTTTGAGCAATCAGCCCCAGCATTTT. It encodes CASSIVGTGLSNQPQHF. Combining the CDR3 with reference TRBV19 and TRBJ1-5 gives the whole variable domain DGGITQSPKYLFRKEGQNVTLSCEQNLNHDAMYWYRQDPGQGLRLIYYSQIVNDFQKGDIAEGYSVSREKKESFPLTVTSAQKNPTAFYLCASSIVGTGLSNQPQHFGDGTRLSIL.

The CDR3 DNA follows: TGTGCCAGCAGCCAAGCTTGGGGGGGGGCCAGCTCCTACAATGAGCAGTTCTTC. Protein product: CASSQAWGGASSYNEQFF. The V and J genes are TRBV4-2 and TRBJ2-1; D is possibly TRBD2 (7 bases). Trimming shortened V by 1 base and J by 0 bases, and 16 bases separated the two germline ends. The CDR3 contains 18 residues. In germline, CDR1 is LGHNA, CDR2 YNFKEQ.

This rearrangement joins TRBV7-3 to TRBJ2-2, with D hard to call. CDR1 and CDR2 (germline): SGHTA, FQGTGA. V lost 4 bases and J lost 3, with 15 bases in between. This CDR3 has 16 amino acids. Here the CDR3 DNA reads TGTGCCAGCAGCTCCACTATGGGTGTAGACACCGGGGAGCTGTTTTTT. It specifies CASSSTMGVDTGELFF.

The rearrangement uses TRBV14 and TRBJ1-4; a possible D gene is TRBD1 (5 bases). Germline-derived CDR1 and CDR2 are SGHDN and FVKESK. Deletions cut 0 bases from V and 6 bases from J, with 14 bases between. There are 16 residues in the CDR3. The CDR3 loop is CASSQELNKGYEKLFF. CDR3 DNA sequence: TGTGCCAGCAGCCAAGAACTCAACAAGGGGTATGAAAAACTGTTTTTT.

CDR3 nucleotide sequence: TGTGCCAGCAGTTTGAGGAAGGGGGACAGGTCGAATGAGCAGTTCTTC. The encoded protein is CASSLRKGDRSNEQFF. The chain is built from TRBV13 and TRBJ2-1; the match to TRBD1 covers 8 bases. With 6 bases clipped from V and 7 bases from J, the junction kept 14 bases outside the gene matches. Per germline, CDR1 PRHDT and CDR2 FYEKMQ (reference sequence). This CDR3 has 16 residues. The whole variable domain, filled in from reference TRBV13 and TRBJ2-1, reads AAGVIQSPRHLIKEKRETATLKCYPIPRHDTVYWYQQGPGQDPQFLISFYEKMQSDKGSIPDRFSAQQFSDYHSELNMSSLELGDSALYFCASSLRKGDRSNEQFFGPGTRLTVL.

Only one count was recorded for this clone. This sequence joins TRBV6-1 and TRBJ2-3; D remains unclear. The germline V gene encodes CDR1 MNHNS and CDR2 SASEGT. Trimming pared 3 bases from V and 4 bases from J, leaving 5 bases between. CDR3 length: 12 residues. CDR3 sequence (DNA): TGTGCCAGCAGTGACCAATCAGATACGCAGTATTTT. Its translation: CASSDQSDTQYF.

The CDR3 here is CASSQDQARALLRDSYGYTF. The CDR3 nucleotides read TGCGCCAGCAGCCAAGATCAGGCTCGCGCACTACTCCGGGACAGCTATGGCTACACCTTC. V usage is TRBV4-1 and J usage is TRBJ1-2; the match to TRBD1 covers 7 bases. From germline, CDR1 is MGHRA and CDR2 YSYEKL. The CDR3 is 20 residues long. V shed 0 bases and J 4 bases; nucleotides not matched to a gene: 20.

The CDR3 nucleotides are TGTGCCAGCAGCTTAGCGCGCCTCACAGATACGCAGTATTTT. Translating gives CASSLARLTDTQYF. The chain links TRBV7-2 to TRBJ2-3; D gene ambiguous. CDR1 is SGHTA and CDR2 is FQGNSA in the germline V gene. The V and J ends lost 0 bases and 2 bases respectively, with 6 bases between them. The CDR3 sequence is 14 residues long.

V usage is TRBV7-8 and J usage is TRBJ1-6; no clear D gene. The CDR3 is made up of 16 amino acids. From germline, CDR1 is SGHVS and CDR2 FQNEAQ. Trimming shortened V by 2 bases and J by 7 bases, and 15 bases separated the two germline ends. The CDR3 sequence is CASSLFGSGKNSPLHF. As DNA, the CDR3 is TGTGCCAGCAGCTTATTTGGATCAGGCAAAAATTCACCCCTCCACTTT.

V usage is TRBV10-3 and J usage is TRBJ1-2, with 8 bases that match TRBD1. CDR3 length equals 13 residues. Germline CDR1 and CDR2: ENHRY and SYGVKD. J was trimmed by 6 bases and V by 6 bases; bases with no gene match: 6. DNA for the CDR3: TGTGCCATCAGAGTGGACAGGGAGGATGGCTACACCTTC. It is translated as CAIRVDREDGYTF.

The chain uses TRBV5-4 and TRBJ1-4; 8 bases match TRBD1. This CDR3 region has 17 residues. V was clipped by 0 bases and J by 0 bases; unmatched bases: 4. From germline, CDR1 is SGHNT and CDR2 YYREEE (reference sequence). CDR3 nucleotides: TGTGCCAGCAGCTTGGAAGGGGGACAGGCAACTAATGAAAAACTGTTTTTT. Encoded protein: CASSLEGGQATNEKLFF.

This clone was found once. This chain uses TRBV5-1 with TRBJ2-3, with 9 bases lining up with TRBD2. With 0 bases clipped from V and 4 bases from J, the junction kept 6 bases outside the gene matches. The CDR3 consists of 16 residues. Per germline, CDR1 SGHRS and CDR2 YFSETQ. CDR3 nucleotides: TGCGCCAGCAGCTTGGCCGCAACTAGCGGGTCAGATACGCAGTATTTT. This sequence encodes CASSLAATSGSDTQYF.

The chain has TRBV27 and TRBJ2-7; maybe TRBD2 (6 bases). CDR1 is MNHEY, CDR2 SMNVEV, per germline (reference sequence). Trimming shortened V by 5 bases and J by 2 bases, and 10 bases separated the two germline ends. The CDR3 covers 13 residues. As DNA, the CDR3 is TGTGCCAGCAGTAGGGGACTGACCTACGAGCAGTACTTC. Its protein product is CASSRGLTYEQYF.

The genes are TRBV29-1 and TRBJ1-6, with 8 bases that match TRBD1. CDR3 length equals 13 residues. V was clipped by 7 bases and J by 5 bases; unmatched bases: 4. Germline V gene data show CDR1 as SQVTM and CDR2 as ANQGSEA. CDR3 bases: TGCAGCGCCCGGACAGGGAATAATTCACCCCTCCACTTT. Encoded protein: CSARTGNNSPLHF.

The chain couples TRBV19 to TRBJ1-1; D not certain. Germline loops: CDR1 LNHDA, CDR2 SQIVND (reference sequence). This CDR3 region has 13 residues. V gave up 7 bases and J gave up 1 base, with 10 bases separating them. The CDR3 DNA is TGTGCCAGTAAGCGACTTACGAACACTGAAGCTTTCTTT. It encodes CASKRLTNTEAFF.

The V gene is TRBV21-1, the J gene TRBJ2-5; the table names TRBD2, a call not compared with the DNA. TRBV21-1 is recorded as a pseudogene. This CDR3 contains 17 residues. As DNA, the CDR3 is TGTGCCAGCAGCCATGGGACTAGCGGGGGGGTGGAAGAGACCCAGTACTTC. Its translation is CASSHGTSGGVEETQYF.